Sequencing of this TCR beta chain was carried out in a study of shared clonotypes between healthy human individuals. The overall study: Donor ages ranged 18 to 49 years: a couple of women, a few men. The study, taken as a whole, reports: Some clonotypes were shared by all four sorted-subset donors, while others were not shared. The non-shared ones had lower generation probabilities than the shared ones. Apart from blood, nothing was sampled; tissue repertoires likely differ.

The table came from immunoSEQ multiplex PCR; TCRdb's copy has only in-frame clones and leaves some out. Here the sample spans roughly 850,000 clones, around 96% being singletons. Naive CD8 populations comprised CD45RO-negative cells positively selected for CCR7, excluding terminally differentiated effector memory CD45RA+ cells. As concerns this clone: Its antigen remains unknown.

The CDR3 extends over 16 amino acids. Trimming pared 5 bases from V and 4 bases from J, leaving 20 bases between. CDR1 is SGHVS and CDR2 is FQNEAQ in the germline V gene. The source material was naive CD8+ T cells sorted from blood. The chain recombines TRBV7-8 with TRBJ2-5, with no clear D. The source of this sequence is a man between 25 and 39 years old in good health. The CDR3 is CASSPSTPGPRETQYF. In nucleotides, the CDR3 is TGTGCCAGCAGCCCATCGACTCCGGGCCCGCGAGAGACCCAGTACTTC.